The 21 T cell receptor beta chains in this list originate from one sample, sequenced in a study of T cell responses to AZD1222 COVID-19 vaccine. Measured with immunoSEQ multiplex PCR; TCRdb has only the in-frame clones, and not every one. The sample consists of 180,000 or so clones, approximately 94% of them appearing once. The sequenced sample was peripheral blood, obtained on day 0 of AZD1222 vaccination. The origin of the receptors is an adult in good health.

This chain links TRBV7-9 with TRBJ2-1, with D hard to call. Germline lookup yields CDR1 SEHNR and CDR2 FQNEAQ (reference sequence). The CDR3 runs to 12 residues. V lost 4 bases and J 10 bases, leaving 11 bases between the germline ends. For the CDR3, the DNA is TGTGCCAGCAGCTCGGGTGAGGCAGAGCAGTTCTTC. Residues: CASSSGEAEQFF.

The chain employs TRBV10-1 and TRBJ2-1; no reliable D call. Trimming left V 0 bases short and J 4 bases short, with 16 bases between. Germline CDR1 is WNHNN and CDR2 is SYGVQD (reference sequence). CDR3 length: 17 residues. The CDR3 nucleotides are TGCGCCAGCAGTGAGTCTATTAGCACCCAAAGGTACAATGAGCAGTTCTTC. The encoded protein is CASSESISTQRYNEQFF.

The chain combines TRBV19 with TRBJ1-5, with D unclear. The ends were cut back, 7 bases at V and 13 bases at J, with 26 bases in the middle. Germline loops: CDR1 LNHDA, CDR2 SQIVND (reference sequence). CDR3 size: 15 residues. This CDR3 is CASTLGGNSMEVQHF. CDR3 nucleotide sequence: TGTGCCAGTACCTTGGGCGGGAATAGTATGGAAGTACAGCATTTT.

The rearrangement joins TRBV10-1 to TRBJ1-2; D unresolved. Germline V gene data show CDR1 as WNHNN and CDR2 as SYGVQD (reference sequence). V lost 4 bases to trimming and J lost 7 bases, with 10 bases between them. The CDR3 is 12 amino acids. The CDR3 sequence: CASSGPGGGYTF. CDR3 DNA: TGCGCCAGCAGTGGACCCGGCGGTGGCTACACCTTC.

The V gene is TRBV7-3, the J gene TRBJ2-1; 8 positions agree with TRBD1. The CDR3 is 14 residues long. CDR1 is SGHTA and CDR2 is FQGTGA in the germline V gene. V was pared by 5 bases and J by 6 bases, with 6 bases of the junction left unmatched. The CDR3: CASSSPGTGNEQFF. CDR3 coding DNA: TGTGCCAGCAGCAGTCCCGGGACAGGCAATGAGCAGTTCTTC.

The J gene is TRBJ2-7, the V gene TRBV11-2; maybe TRBD2 (5 bases). V lost 3 bases to trimming and J lost 3 bases, with 24 bases between them. The CDR3 totals 18 residues. Germline lookup yields CDR1 SGHAT and CDR2 FQNNGV. CDR3 nucleotide sequence: TGTGCCAGCAGCTTGGGGAATACGGAGTGGGAGAAGTTCTACGAGCAGTACTTC. It specifies CASSLGNTEWEKFYEQYF.

The chain joins TRBV6-5 to TRBJ2-3; no definite D call. Trimming stripped 8 bases from V and 7 bases from J, with 10 bases between. CDR1 and CDR2 from the germline V gene are MNHEY and SVGAGI. The CDR3 is 11 residues long. The DNA of the CDR3 is TGTGCCAGCGTGGGGTCACATACGCAGTATTTT. This sequence encodes CASVGSHTQYF.

The chain links TRBV7-9 to TRBJ1-2; D unresolved. The germline CDR1 and CDR2 sequences are SEHNR and FQNEAQ (reference sequence). V gave up 1 base and J gave up 6 bases, with 9 bases separating them. This CDR3 spans 13 amino acids. For the CDR3, the DNA is TGTGCCAGCAGCTTAGGGCAGCCCGATGGCTACACCTTC. Protein: CASSLGQPDGYTF.

The V and J genes are TRBV5-5 and TRBJ1-6, with D unresolved. From germline, CDR1 is SGHKS and CDR2 YYEKEE (reference sequence). Trimming stripped 0 bases from V and 6 bases from J, with 7 bases between. The CDR3 length is 14 residues. CDR3: CASSLAPFNSPLHF. The CDR3 region has the DNA TGTGCCAGCAGCTTGGCACCTTTTAATTCACCCCTCCACTTT.

This clone was recorded only once. The chain employs TRBV27 and TRBJ1-1; 9 nucleotides agree with TRBD1. V dropped 3 bases and J dropped 4; count of bases not matched to a gene: 12. This CDR3 spans 17 amino acids. Germline lookup yields CDR1 MNHEY and CDR2 SMNVEV (reference sequence). This chain's CDR3 is CASSFLPTGGRSTEAFF. The CDR3 nucleotides are TGTGCCAGCAGTTTTCTCCCGACAGGGGGTAGGAGCACTGAAGCTTTCTTT.

CDR3: CAWRDRSNYGYTF. The CDR3 DNA reads TGTGCCTGGCGGGACAGGTCTAACTATGGCTACACCTTC. This rearrangement joins TRBV30 to TRBJ1-2; 8 nucleotides align to TRBD1. The germline V gene encodes CDR1 GTSNPN and CDR2 SVGIG (reference sequence). The ends lost 5 bases at V and 0 bases at J; junction bases unmatched: 2. CDR3 length: 13 residues.

The V gene is TRBV19, the J gene TRBJ1-2, with D perhaps TRBD1 (5 bases). The CDR3 covers 12 residues. Germline V gene lookup returns CDR1 LNHDA and CDR2 SQIVND (reference sequence). The V and J ends lost 5 bases and 7 bases respectively, with 11 bases between them. Here the CDR3 DNA reads TGTGCCAGTAGTCTCAGGACACTTGGCTACACCTTC. Protein: CASSLRTLGYTF.

This chain connects TRBV7-9 to TRBJ1-5, with 10 nucleotides matching TRBD1. Germline CDR1 reads SEHNR; CDR2 reads FQNEAQ (reference sequence). This CDR3 contains 16 residues. V shed 4 bases and J 4 bases; nucleotides not matched to a gene: 7. CDR3 protein: CASSSTGGQQNQPQHF. In DNA form, the CDR3 reads TGTGCCAGCAGCTCGACAGGGGGCCAGCAGAATCAGCCCCAGCATTTT. The entire variable domain, with the rest obtained from reference TRBV7-9 and TRBJ1-5, is as follows: DTGVSQNPRHKITKRGQNVTFRCDPISEHNRLYWYRQTLGQGPEFLTYFQNEAQLEKSRLLSDRFSAERPKGSFSTLEIQRTEQGDSAMYLCASSSTGGQQNQPQHFGDGTRLSIL.

The chain is built from TRBV7-3 and TRBJ1-1, with D tentatively TRBD1 (5 bases). Germline V gene lookup returns CDR1 SGHTA and CDR2 FQGTGA. Trimming took off 5 bases at V and 5 bases at J, with 21 bases between the two ends. This CDR3 is 16 amino acids long. The CDR3 coding sequence is TGTGCCAGCAGCGTTGGCCACCACGGGGGAAGGACTGAAGCTTTCTTT. Its translation is CASSVGHHGGRTEAFF. Complete variable domain (other parts from reference TRBV7-3 and TRBJ1-1): GAGVSQTPSNKVTEKGKYVELRCDPISGHTALYWYRQSLGQGPEFLIYFQGTGAADDSGLPNDRFFAVRPEGSVSTLKIQRTERGDSAVYLCASSVGHHGGRTEAFFGQGTRLTVV.

The rearrangement joins TRBV15 to TRBJ1-1; D is uncertain. This CDR3 has 11 residues. The germline V gene has CDR1 LNHNV and CDR2 YYDKDF (reference sequence). Deletions cut 3 bases from V and 3 bases from J, with 2 bases between. The CDR3 sequence is CATSRDTEAFF. The CDR3 DNA sequence: TGTGCCACCAGCAGGGACACTGAAGCTTTCTTT.

The chain couples TRBV5-1 to TRBJ2-2; 7 positions match TRBD1. CDR1 SGHRS and CDR2 YFSETQ come from the germline V gene. V lost 2 bases and J lost 3; bases outside the gene matches: 1. The CDR3 is 14 residues long. The CDR3 protein is CASSFTGDTGELFF. CDR3 bases: TGCGCCAGCAGCTTTACAGGGGACACCGGGGAGCTGTTTTTT.

This chain joins TRBV7-2 and TRBJ2-5, with 7 bases lining up with TRBD1. The CDR3 is 14 residues long. The ends lost 5 bases at V and 7 bases at J; junction bases unmatched: 10. Germline V gene data show CDR1 as SGHTA and CDR2 as FQGNSA. CDR3 coding DNA: TGTGCCAGCAGCGCCCGACAGGGTAAGGGGACCCAGTACTTC. Its translation is CASSARQGKGTQYF.

V gene TRBV5-1 combines with J gene TRBJ1-4; perhaps TRBD1 as D (5 bases). The CDR3 contains 14 residues. V shed 0 bases and J shed 8 bases, with 11 bases lying between them. CDR1 is SGHRS and CDR2 is YFSETQ in the germline V gene. CDR3 amino acids: CASSLDGTGEKLFF. In DNA form, the CDR3 reads TGCGCCAGCAGCTTGGACGGGACTGGGGAAAAACTGTTTTTT.

The rearrangement uses TRBV13 and TRBJ2-7, with 10 bases that match TRBD2. Germline V gives CDR1 PRHDT, CDR2 FYEKMQ (reference sequence). CDR3 length: 16 amino acids. Trimming took 5 bases from V and 1 from J; bases not matched to a gene: 8. CDR3 amino acids: CASSRLGLADSYEQYF. The CDR3 region has the DNA TGTGCCAGCAGCCGCCTAGGACTAGCGGATTCCTACGAGCAGTACTTC.

V gene TRBV9 combines with J gene TRBJ2-7; 10 positions match TRBD1. Germline V gene sequence: CDR1 SGDLS, CDR2 YYNGEE. V was clipped by 4 bases and J by 3 bases; unmatched bases: 4. This CDR3 has 14 amino acids. DNA of the CDR3: TGTGCCAGCAGCCCGAGGACAGGGGGCTACGAGCAGTACTTC. This translates into CASSPRTGGYEQYF. The full variable domain, rest sourced from reference TRBV9 and TRBJ2-7, is DSGVTQTPKHLITATGQRVTLRCSPRSGDLSVYWYQQSLDQGLQFLIQYYNGEERAKGNILERFSAQQFPDLHSELNLSSLELGDSALYFCASSPRTGGYEQYFGPGTRLTVT.

This clone occurred once. The J gene is TRBJ2-7, the V gene TRBV11-3; no reliable D call. Germline V lookup: CDR1 SGHNT, CDR2 YENEEA. CDR3 length equals 14 residues. Trimming pared 4 bases from V and 7 bases from J, leaving 17 bases between. The CDR3 loop is CASSYEVPPKEQYF. The CDR3 DNA reads TGTGCCAGCAGCTACGAGGTTCCCCCTAAGGAGCAGTACTTC.